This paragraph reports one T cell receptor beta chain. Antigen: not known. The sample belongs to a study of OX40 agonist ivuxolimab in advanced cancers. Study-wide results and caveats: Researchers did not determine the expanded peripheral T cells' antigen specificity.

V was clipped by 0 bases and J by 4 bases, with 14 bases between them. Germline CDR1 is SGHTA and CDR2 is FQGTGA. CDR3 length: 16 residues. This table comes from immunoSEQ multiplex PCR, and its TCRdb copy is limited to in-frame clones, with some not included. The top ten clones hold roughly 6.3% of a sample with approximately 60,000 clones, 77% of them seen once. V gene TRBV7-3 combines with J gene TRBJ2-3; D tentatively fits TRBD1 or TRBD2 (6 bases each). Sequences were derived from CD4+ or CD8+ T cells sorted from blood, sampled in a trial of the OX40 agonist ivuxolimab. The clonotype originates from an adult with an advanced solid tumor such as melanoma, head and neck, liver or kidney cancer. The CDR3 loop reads CASSLTWGAGADTQYF. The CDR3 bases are TGTGCCAGCAGCTTAACGTGGGGGGCTGGGGCAGATACGCAGTATTTT.